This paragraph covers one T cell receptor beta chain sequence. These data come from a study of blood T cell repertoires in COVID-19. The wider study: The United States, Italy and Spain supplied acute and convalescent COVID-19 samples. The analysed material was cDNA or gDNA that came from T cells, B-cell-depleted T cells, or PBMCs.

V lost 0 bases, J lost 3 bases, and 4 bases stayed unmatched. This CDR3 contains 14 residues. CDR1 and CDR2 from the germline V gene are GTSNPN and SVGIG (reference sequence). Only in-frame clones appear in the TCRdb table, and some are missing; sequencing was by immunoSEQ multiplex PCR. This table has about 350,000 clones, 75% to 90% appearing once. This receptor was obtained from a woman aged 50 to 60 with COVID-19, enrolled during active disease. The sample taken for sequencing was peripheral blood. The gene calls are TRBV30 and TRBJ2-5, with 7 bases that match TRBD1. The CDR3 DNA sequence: TGTGCCTGGAGTGTCTGGACAGGAGAAGAGACCCAGTACTTC. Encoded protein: CAWSVWTGEETQYF.